This TCR beta chain comes out of a study of blood T cells in healthy people across ages (dated by TCRdb to about 2015). Regarding the complete study: Template switching captured roughly one uniquely barcoded TCR beta cDNA molecule per two T cells in model experiments. Two additional independent replicas of 1 million unique cDNA reads from the same blood draw were analyzed for two donors (one aged 18 to 29 and one aged 80 or older). Using deep sequencing normalized with unique cDNA molecular identifiers, the study measured how TCR beta repertoire diversity changes with age. The donors were split into four age groups: young (average 16 years), middle-aged (roughly 42), aged (more than 60) and long-lived (roughly 80). To avoid experimental bias, donors of different ages were distributed randomly across sequencing lanes.

Here is what the overall study found, with its caveats: The long-lived group showed more naive CD4+ T cells, fewer expanded clones and increased TCR diversity than the aged group, suggesting age selection. Bulk unsorted PBMC profiling prevented conclusive comparison of naive and antigen-experienced compartments. Estimates of total diversity based on one million sequenced T cells were considered lower bounds and underestimates. Observed TCR beta diversity per million T cells fell roughly linearly with age, and a significant reduction was already apparent by age approximately 41. Donor CMV infection status was unknown, potentially confounding age-related changes in expanded clonotypes. A strong correlation was found between observed TCR beta diversity and the percentage of naive T cells measured by flow cytometry.

The library relied on 5' RACE. Sequenced on an Illumina HiSeq 2500. A second about 7 to 12 cycle PCR used a sample-barcoded 5' primer and a J-beta primer mix. Each TCR beta cDNA molecule received a unique molecular identifier from a template-switch 5' adaptor carrying 12 random nucleotides. Each sample yielded at least 3 million CDR3-containing paired-end reads. First-strand cDNA was synthesized from all RNA with the Mint cDNA synthesis kit, primed by a TRBC-specific oligonucleotide. Following uracil-DNA glycosylase treatment, a first 18-cycle PCR with universal primers M1SS and BC2_uni_R was performed on all cDNA. The paper's data handling went like this. For normalization, 1 million high-quality reads, each with a distinct molecular identifier, were randomly selected from each sample. Reads with shared molecular identifiers were discarded instead of being binned into consensus sequences. MiTCR, run with a Q25 quality threshold and the strictest error-elimination algorithm, handled CDR3 identification, clonotype clustering and error correction. A nonparametric unseen species model using Euler transformation provided a lower-bound estimate of total TCR beta diversity. In TCRdb, the public reads were trimmed at Q25 with fastp and aligned with MiXCR, with productive beta chains retained. CDR3 protein sequences are deduplicated, and each keeps its most common genes and DNA. TCRdb, not the original authors, processed these V and J calls. The sample table lists hundreds of thousands of distinct CDR3 sequences, approximately 60% of them with a count of one. About a quarter of the sample goes to the ten largest clones.

The donors were roughly 39 Caucasian individuals from Russia, aged roughly 6 to 95 years, who were systemically healthy. About 9.1 milliliters of peripheral blood were collected from each donor into EDTA-treated Vacutainer tubes. PBMCs were isolated by Ficoll-Paque density-gradient centrifugation, with at least 6 million obtained per sample. Total RNA, at least 5.5 micrograms per sample, was extracted from PBMCs with Trizol reagent. Naive CD45RAhigh/CD27high T cell percentages were measured by flow cytometry on a PBMC aliquot from every donor. Worth noting for this clonotype: Its target antigen remains unknown. No per-base quality is available; no much larger clone lies one base away.

Reading from cysteine to phenylalanine, the CDR3 counts 21 amino acids. Only the CDR3 region is kept as DNA, spanning 63 bases read in frame from base 1. CDR1 is given as LGHNA and CDR2 as YNFKEQ, both from the germline V gene. The germline V end is reduced by 1 base and the J end by 5 bases; junction bases left unmatched: 24. Sequencing input: blood. The V and J genes are TRBV4-2 and TRBJ1-2, with TRBD1 identical over 8 junction bases. This sequence originates from a middle-aged man in good health. The nucleotides are TGTGCCAGCAGCCAAGGTAATCTCGCACGACGTACCGACAGGGGAGGATATGGCTACACCTTC. Its translation is CASSQGNLARRTDRGGYGYTF.